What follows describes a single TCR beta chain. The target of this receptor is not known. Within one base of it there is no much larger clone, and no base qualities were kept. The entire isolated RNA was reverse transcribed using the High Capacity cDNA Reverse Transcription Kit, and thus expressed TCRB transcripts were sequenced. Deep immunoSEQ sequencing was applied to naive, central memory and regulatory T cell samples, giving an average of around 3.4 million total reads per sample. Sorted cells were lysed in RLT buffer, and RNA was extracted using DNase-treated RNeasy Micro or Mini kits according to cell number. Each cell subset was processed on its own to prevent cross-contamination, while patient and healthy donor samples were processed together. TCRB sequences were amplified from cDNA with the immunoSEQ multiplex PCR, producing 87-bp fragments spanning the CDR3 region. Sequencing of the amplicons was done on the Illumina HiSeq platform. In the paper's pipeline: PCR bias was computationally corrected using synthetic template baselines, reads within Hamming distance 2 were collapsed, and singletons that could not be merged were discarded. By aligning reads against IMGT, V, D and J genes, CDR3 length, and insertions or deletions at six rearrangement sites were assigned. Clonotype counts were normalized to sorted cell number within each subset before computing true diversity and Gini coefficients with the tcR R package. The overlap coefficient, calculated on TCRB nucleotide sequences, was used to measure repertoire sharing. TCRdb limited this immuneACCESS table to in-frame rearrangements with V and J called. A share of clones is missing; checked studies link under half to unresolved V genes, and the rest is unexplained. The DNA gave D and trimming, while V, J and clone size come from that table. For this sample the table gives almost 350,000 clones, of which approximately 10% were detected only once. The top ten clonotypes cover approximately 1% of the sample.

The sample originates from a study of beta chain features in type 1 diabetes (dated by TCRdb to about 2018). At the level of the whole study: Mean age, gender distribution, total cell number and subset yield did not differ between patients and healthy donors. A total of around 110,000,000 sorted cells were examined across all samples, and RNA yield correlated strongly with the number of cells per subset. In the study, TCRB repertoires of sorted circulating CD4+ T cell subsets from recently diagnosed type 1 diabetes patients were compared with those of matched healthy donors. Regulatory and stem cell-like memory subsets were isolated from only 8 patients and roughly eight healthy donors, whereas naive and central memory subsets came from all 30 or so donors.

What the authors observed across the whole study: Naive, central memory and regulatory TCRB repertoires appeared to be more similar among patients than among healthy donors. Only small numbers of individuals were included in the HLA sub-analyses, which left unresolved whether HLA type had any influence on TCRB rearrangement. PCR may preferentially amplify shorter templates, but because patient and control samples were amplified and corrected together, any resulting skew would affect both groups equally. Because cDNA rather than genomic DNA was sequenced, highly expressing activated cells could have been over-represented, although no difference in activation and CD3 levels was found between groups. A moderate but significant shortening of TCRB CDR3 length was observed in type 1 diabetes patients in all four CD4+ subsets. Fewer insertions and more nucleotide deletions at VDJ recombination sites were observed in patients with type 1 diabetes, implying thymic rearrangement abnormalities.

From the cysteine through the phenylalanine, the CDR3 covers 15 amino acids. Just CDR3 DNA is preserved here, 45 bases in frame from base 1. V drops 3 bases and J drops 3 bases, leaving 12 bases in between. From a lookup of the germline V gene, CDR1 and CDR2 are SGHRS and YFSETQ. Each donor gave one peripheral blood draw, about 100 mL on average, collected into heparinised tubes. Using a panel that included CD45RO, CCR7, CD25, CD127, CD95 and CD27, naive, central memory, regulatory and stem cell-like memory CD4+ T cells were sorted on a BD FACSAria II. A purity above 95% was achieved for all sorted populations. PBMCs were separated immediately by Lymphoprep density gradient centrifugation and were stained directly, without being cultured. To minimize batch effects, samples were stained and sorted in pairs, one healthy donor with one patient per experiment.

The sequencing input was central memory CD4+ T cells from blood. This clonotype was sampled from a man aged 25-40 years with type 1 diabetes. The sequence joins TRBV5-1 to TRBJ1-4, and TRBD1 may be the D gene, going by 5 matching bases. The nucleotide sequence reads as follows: TGCGCCAGCAGCTCCACAGGTCTGGCTAATGAAAAACTGTTTTTT. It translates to CASSSTGLANEKLFF.